The 14 T cell receptor beta chains below all came from one sample that was sequenced in a study of Graves' ophthalmopathy and Graves' hyperthyroidism. RNA transcripts yielded amplified TCR beta CDR3 regions. The first-round RT-PCR employed HTBI primers together with the Qiagen OneStep RT-PCR kit. A multiplex PCR was then performed as the second round. Each CDR3 protein gets one entry after TCRdb re-called the multiplex PCR reads with MiXCR. The sample holds 650,000 to 900,000 distinct CDR3 sequences; about 44% are singletons and the top ten take approximately 43%. Source material: peripheral blood. The origin of the receptors is an adult man with Graves' ophthalmopathy.

This clonotype was seen repeatedly, ten times or more. The chain uses TRBV7-2 and TRBJ2-7; D unresolved. The CDR3 covers 14 residues. Trimming shortened V by 2 bases and J by 2 bases, and 10 bases separated the two germline ends. Looked up from germline, CDR1 is SGHTA and CDR2 is FQGNSA. The CDR3 loop is CASSLTPSAYEQYF. In DNA, the CDR3 is TGTGCCAGCAGCTTAACACCCAGCGCCTACGAGCAGTACTTC. Filled out from reference TRBV7-2 and TRBJ2-7, the complete variable domain reads GAGVSQSPSNKVTEKGKDVELRCDPISGHTALYWYRQSLGQGLEFLIYFQGNSAPDKSGLPSDRFSAERTGGSVSTLTIQRTQQEDSAVYLCASSLTPSAYEQYFGPGTRLTVT.

This clonotype was detected many times. The V call is TRBV2, the J call TRBJ2-5; no firm D call. Looked up from germline, CDR1 is SNHLY and CDR2 is FYNNEI. The CDR3 length is 10 residues. Trimming removed 4 bases from V and 7 bases from J, with 4 bases in between. CDR3 protein: CASSGGTQYF. CDR3 nucleotide sequence: TGTGCCAGCAGTGGGGGGACCCAGTACTTC.

The sample holds many counts of this clonotype. The chain is built from TRBV29-1 and TRBJ1-1; D call uncertain. The germline CDR1 and CDR2 sequences are SQVTM and ANQGSEA. Trimming pared 3 bases from V and 6 bases from J, leaving 8 bases between. The CDR3 extends over 11 amino acids. The CDR3 bases are TGCAGCGTTGAGGGAGGCTCTGAAGCTTTCTTT. Translation: CSVEGGSEAFF.

This clonotype was seen once. The CDR3 loop is CASSLGFAGGDEQYF. DNA of the CDR3: TGTGCCAGCAGCCTCGGTTTTGCGGGGGGTGACGAGCAGTACTTC. The chain employs TRBV7-9 and TRBJ2-7, with 8 bases identical to TRBD2. Trimming took 5 bases from V and 5 from J; bases not matched to a gene: 11. Germline-derived CDR1 and CDR2 are SEHNR and FQNEAQ (reference sequence). The CDR3 contains 15 residues.

The V and J genes are TRBV29-1 and TRBJ1-1, with 8 nucleotides matching TRBD1. With 4 bases clipped from V and 8 bases from J, the junction kept 3 bases outside the gene matches. The CDR3 contains 11 residues. Germline lookup yields CDR1 SQVTM and CDR2 ANQGSEA. The CDR3 spells CSVVRTGEAFF. In DNA, the CDR3 is TGCAGCGTTGTGAGGACAGGGGAAGCTTTCTTT.

This clonotype was observed a few times. The rearrangement joins TRBV20-1 to TRBJ1-5, with D possibly TRBD1 on 5 matching bases. Germline V gene data show CDR1 as DFQATT and CDR2 as SNEGSKA (reference sequence). V was trimmed by 7 bases and J by 0 bases, leaving 19 bases between them. This CDR3 spans 16 amino acids. The CDR3 reads CSVREGTVYSNQPQHF. CDR3 nucleotide sequence: TGCAGTGTCAGAGAGGGGACGGTTTATAGCAATCAGCCCCAGCATTTT.

This chain connects TRBV29-1 to TRBJ2-5; 9 nucleotides line up with TRBD2. The DNA end is more similar to TRBJ2-7, so the J call may be wrong. The CDR3 length is 15 residues. Germline CDR1 and CDR2: SQVTM and ANQGSEA. The CDR3 sequence is CSVEDSGSDSYEQYF. CDR3 coding DNA: TGCAGCGTTGAAGATAGCGGGAGTGATTCCTACGAGCAGTACTTC.

Concerning this clonotype: This may arise from a read error, as a much more abundant clone is one base away. The limits of the CDR3 on the DNA are not certain, so only TCRdb's listed CDR3 is given. V usage is TRBV7-2 and J usage is TRBJ1-6. The germline gives CDR1 SGHTA, CDR2 FQGNSA. The CDR3 spans 13 amino acids, including both terminal residues. The CDR3 loop reads CASSFGEGTVSLF.

The genes are TRBV25-1 and TRBJ2-7, with TRBD2 as a possible D gene (6 bases). V lost 2 bases to trimming and J lost 6 bases, with 11 bases between them. The germline V gene has CDR1 MGHDK and CDR2 SYGVNS. This CDR3 is 13 amino acids long. The CDR3 DNA is TGTGCCAGCAGTGAAGGAGGGAGTGCCGAGCAGTACTTC. Protein product: CASSEGGSAEQYF.

This sequence joins TRBV10-3 and TRBJ1-1; D is ambiguous. Trimming shortened V by 4 bases and J by 1 base, and 22 bases separated the two germline ends. Germline CDR1 ENHRY, CDR2 SYGVKD. The CDR3 has 18 residues. Here the CDR3 DNA reads TGTGCCATCAGTGGGGATACAGCTACCAACCTCCAGAACACTGAAGCTTTCTTT. Its translation: CAISGDTATNLQNTEAFF.

This clonotype was counted a few times. The genes are TRBV10-3 and TRBJ2-5; D is unclear. V dropped 10 bases and J dropped 5 bases, with 14 bases sitting between them. This CDR3 is 12 amino acids long. Germline loops: CDR1 ENHRY, CDR2 SYGVKD. CDR3 nucleotides: TGTGCCAGTCGGAGAGATCGGGAGACCCAGTACTTC. Its protein is CASRRDRETQYF.

This clonotype was seen repeatedly, ten times or more. The V call is TRBV20-1, the J call TRBJ1-4; D unresolved. The ends were cut back, 5 bases at V and 4 bases at J, with 14 bases in the middle. CDR1 and CDR2 from the germline V gene are DFQATT and SNEGSKA (reference sequence). The CDR3 spans 14 residues. The CDR3 region is CSAGARSLNEKLFF. In DNA, the CDR3 is TGCAGTGCTGGCGCCAGGAGTCTTAATGAAAAACTGTTTTTT.

The rearrangement links TRBV19 to TRBJ2-5; D not certain. The CDR3 spans 13 residues. Trimming removed 0 bases from V and 5 bases from J, with 7 bases in between. Germline CDR1 is LNHDA and CDR2 is SQIVND (reference sequence). The CDR3 DNA reads as TGTGCCAGTAGTATAGACGAGCTCGAGACCCAGTACTTC. Residues: CASSIDELETQYF.

The chain combines TRBV7-9 with TRBJ1-3; no clear D. The V end was cut by 3 bases, the J end by 3 bases, with 6 bases between. Germline V gives CDR1 SEHNR, CDR2 FQNEAQ (reference sequence). The CDR3 consists of 13 residues. The CDR3 loop reads CASSFSDGNTIYF. CDR3 DNA: TGTGCCAGCAGCTTTAGCGATGGAAACACCATATATTTT.